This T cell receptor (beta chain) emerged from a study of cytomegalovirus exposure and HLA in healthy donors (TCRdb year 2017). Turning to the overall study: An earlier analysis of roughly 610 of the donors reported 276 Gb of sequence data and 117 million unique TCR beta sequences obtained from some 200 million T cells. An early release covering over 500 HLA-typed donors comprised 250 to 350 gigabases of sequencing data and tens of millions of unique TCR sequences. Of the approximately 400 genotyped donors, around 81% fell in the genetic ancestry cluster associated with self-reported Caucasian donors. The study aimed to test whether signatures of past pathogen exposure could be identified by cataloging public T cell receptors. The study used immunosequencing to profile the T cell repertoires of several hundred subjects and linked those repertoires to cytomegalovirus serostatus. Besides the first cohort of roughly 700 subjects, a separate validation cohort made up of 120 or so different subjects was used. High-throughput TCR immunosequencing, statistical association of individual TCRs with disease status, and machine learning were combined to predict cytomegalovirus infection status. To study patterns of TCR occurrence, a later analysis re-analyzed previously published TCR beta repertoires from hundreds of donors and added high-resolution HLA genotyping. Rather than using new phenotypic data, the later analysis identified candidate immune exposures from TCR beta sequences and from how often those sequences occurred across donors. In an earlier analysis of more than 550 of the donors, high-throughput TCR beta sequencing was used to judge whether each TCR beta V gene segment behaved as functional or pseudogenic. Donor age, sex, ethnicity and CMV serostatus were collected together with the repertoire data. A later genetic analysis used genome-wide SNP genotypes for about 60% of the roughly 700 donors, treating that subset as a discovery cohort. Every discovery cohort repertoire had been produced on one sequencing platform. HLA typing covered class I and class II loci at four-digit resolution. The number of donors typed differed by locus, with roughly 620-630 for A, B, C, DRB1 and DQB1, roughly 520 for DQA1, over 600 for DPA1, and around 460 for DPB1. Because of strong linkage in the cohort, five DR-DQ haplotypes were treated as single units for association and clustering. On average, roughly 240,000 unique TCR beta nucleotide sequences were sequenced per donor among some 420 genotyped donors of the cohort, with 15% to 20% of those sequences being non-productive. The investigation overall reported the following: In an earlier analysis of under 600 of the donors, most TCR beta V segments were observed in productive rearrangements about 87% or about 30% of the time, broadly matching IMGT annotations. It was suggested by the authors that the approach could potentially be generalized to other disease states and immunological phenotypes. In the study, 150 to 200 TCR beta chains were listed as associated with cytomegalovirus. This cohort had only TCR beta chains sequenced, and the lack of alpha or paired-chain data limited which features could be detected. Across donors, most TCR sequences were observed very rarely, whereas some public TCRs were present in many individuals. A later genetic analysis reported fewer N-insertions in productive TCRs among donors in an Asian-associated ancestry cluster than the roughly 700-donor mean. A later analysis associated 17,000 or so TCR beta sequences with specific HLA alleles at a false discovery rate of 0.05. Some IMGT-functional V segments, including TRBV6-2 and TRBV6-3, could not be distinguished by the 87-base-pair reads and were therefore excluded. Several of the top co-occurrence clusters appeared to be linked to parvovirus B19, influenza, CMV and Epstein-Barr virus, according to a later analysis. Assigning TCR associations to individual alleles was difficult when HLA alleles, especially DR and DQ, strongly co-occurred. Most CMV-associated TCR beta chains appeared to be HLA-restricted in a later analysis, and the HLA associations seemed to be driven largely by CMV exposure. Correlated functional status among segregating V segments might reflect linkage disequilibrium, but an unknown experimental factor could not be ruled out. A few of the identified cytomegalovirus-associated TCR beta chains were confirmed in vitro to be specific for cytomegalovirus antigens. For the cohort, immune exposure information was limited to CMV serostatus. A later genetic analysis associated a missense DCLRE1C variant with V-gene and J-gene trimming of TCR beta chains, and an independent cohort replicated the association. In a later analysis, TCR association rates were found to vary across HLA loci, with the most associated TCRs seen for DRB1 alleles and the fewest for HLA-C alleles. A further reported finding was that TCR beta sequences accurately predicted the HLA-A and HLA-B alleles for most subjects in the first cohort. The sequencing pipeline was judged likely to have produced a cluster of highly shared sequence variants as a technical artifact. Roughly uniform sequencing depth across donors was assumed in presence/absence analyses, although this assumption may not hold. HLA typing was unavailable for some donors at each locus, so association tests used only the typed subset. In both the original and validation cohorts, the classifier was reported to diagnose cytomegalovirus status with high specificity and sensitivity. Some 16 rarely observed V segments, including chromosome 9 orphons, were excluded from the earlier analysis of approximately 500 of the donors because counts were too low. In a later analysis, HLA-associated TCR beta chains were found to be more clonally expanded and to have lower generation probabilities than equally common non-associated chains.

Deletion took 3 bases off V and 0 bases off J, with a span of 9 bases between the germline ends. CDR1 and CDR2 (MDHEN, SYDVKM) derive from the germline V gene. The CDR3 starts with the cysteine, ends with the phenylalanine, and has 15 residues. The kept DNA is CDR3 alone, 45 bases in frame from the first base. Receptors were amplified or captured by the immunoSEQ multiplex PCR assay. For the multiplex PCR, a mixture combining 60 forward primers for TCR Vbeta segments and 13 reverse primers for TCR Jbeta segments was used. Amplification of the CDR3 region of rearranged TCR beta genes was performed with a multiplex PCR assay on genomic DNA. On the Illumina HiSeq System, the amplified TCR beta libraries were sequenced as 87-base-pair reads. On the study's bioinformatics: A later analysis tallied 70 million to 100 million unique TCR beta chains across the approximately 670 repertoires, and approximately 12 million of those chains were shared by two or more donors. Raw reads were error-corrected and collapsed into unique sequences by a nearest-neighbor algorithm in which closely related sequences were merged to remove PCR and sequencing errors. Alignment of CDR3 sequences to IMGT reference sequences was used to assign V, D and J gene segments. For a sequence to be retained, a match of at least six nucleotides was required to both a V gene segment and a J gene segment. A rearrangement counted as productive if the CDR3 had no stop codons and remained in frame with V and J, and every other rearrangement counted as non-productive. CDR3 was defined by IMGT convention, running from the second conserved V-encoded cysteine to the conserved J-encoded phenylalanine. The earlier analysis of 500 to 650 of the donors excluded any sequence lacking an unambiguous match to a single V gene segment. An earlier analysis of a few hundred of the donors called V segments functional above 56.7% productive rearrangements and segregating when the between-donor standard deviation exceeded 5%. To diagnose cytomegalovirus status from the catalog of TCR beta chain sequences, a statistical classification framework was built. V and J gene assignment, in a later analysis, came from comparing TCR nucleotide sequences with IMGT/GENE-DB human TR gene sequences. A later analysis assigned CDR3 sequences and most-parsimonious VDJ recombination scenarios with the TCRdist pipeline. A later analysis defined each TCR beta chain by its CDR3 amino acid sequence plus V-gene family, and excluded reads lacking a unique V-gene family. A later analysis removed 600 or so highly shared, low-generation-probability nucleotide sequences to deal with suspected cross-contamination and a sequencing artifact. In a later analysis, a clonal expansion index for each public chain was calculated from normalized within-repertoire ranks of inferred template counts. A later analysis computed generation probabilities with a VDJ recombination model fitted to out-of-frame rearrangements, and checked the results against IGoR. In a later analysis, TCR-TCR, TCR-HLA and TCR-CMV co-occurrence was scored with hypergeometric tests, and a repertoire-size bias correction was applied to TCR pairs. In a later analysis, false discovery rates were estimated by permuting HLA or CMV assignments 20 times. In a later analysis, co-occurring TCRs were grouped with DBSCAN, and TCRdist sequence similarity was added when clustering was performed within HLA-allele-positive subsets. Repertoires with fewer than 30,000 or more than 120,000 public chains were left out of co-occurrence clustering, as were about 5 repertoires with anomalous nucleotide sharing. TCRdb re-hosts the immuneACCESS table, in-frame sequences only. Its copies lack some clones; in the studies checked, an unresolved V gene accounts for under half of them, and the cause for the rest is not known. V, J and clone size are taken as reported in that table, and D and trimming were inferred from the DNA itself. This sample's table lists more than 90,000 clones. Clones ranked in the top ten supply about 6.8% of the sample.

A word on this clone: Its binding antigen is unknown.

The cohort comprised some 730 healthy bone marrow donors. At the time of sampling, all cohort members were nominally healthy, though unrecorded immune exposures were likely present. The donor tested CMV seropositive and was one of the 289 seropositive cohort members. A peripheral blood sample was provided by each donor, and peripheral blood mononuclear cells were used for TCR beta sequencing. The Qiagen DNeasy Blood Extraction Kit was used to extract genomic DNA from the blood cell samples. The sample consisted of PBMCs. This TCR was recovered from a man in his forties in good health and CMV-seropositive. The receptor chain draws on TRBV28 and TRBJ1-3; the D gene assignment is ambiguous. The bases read TGTGCCAGCAGTTTGGTGGGCAGCTCTGGAAACACCATATATTTT. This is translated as CASSLVGSSGNTIYF. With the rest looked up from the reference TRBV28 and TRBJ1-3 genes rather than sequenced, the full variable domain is DVKVTQSSRYLVKRTGEKVFLECVQDMDHENMFWYRQDPGLGLRLIYFSYDVKMKEKGDIPEGYSVSREKKERFSLILESASTNQTSMYLCASSLVGSSGNTIYFGEGSWLTVV.